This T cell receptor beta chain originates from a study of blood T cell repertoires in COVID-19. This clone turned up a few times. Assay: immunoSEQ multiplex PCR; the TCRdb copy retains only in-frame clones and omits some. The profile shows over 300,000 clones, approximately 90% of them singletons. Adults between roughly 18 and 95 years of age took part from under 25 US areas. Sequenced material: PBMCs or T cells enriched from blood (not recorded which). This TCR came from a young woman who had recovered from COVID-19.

The CDR3 reads CASSLGTYYGYTF. The CDR3 nucleotides are TGTGCCAGCAGCTTAGGGACTTACTATGGCTACACCTTC. V is TRBV7-9 and J is TRBJ1-2; D unclear. CDR1 and CDR2 (germline): SEHNR, FQNEAQ (reference sequence). With 1 base removed from V and 3 bases from J, the gap between germline ends came to 6 bases. CDR3 length: 13 residues.